This T cell receptor beta chain was sequenced in a study of shared clonotypes between healthy human individuals. Across the whole study: There were three CD4 naive, three CD4 memory, two CD8 naive and one CD8 memory plates per donor.

TCRdb's table, derived via immunoSEQ multiplex PCR, lists solely in-frame clones and lacks some. The data hold 2 million to 2.5 million clones, with about 95% observed a single time. The V segment lost 3 bases and the J segment 7 bases; nucleotides outside the gene matches: 9. The CDR3 runs 16 residues. Germline CDR1 reads MGHRA; CDR2 reads YSYEKL. About this clone: Its antigen remains unidentified.

Regarding the study as a whole: A small donor pool kept down the genetic and exposure-history diversity that was represented.

Naive CD8 isolation took CD45RO-negative cells positively selected for CCR7 and excluded terminally differentiated effector memory CD45RA+ cells. The sequenced material came from naive CD8+ T cells sorted from blood. This chain connects TRBV4-1 to TRBJ1-4; 9 nucleotides match TRBD1. This clonotype was obtained from a man aged 18 to 29 in good health. In nucleotides, the CDR3 is TGCGCCAGCAGCCATGAGGAGACAGGGGGGGTTGAAAAACTGTTTTTT. As protein: CASSHEETGGVEKLFF.